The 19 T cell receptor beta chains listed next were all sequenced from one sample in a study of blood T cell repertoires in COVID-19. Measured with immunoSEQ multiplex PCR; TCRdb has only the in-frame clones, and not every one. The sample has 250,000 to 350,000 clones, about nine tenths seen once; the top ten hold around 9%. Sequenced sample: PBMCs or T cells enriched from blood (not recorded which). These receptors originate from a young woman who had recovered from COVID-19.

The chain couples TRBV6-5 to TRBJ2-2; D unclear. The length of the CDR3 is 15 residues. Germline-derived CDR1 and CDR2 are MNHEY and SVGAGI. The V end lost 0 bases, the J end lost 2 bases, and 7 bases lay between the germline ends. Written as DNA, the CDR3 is TGTGCCAGCAGTTACTCGGGCGATAACACCGGGGAGCTGTTTTTT. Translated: CASSYSGDNTGELFF.

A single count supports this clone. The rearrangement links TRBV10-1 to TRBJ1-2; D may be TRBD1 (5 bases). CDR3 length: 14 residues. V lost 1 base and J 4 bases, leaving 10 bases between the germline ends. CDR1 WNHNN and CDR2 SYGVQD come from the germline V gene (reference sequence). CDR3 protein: CASSEYPQAYGYTF. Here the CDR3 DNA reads TGCGCCAGCAGTGAGTATCCACAGGCCTATGGCTACACCTTC.

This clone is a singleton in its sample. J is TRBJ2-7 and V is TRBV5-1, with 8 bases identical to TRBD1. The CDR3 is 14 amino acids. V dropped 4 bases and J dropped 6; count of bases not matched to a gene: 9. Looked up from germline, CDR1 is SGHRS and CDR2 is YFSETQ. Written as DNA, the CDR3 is TGCGCCAGCAGCGTATTCTCACAGGGGGGCGAGCAGTACTTC. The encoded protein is CASSVFSQGGEQYF. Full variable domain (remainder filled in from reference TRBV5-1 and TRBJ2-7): KAGVTQTPRYLIKTRGQQVTLSCSPISGHRSVSWYQQTPGQGLQFLFEYFSETQRNKGNFPGRFSGRQFSNSRSEMNVSTLELGDSALYLCASSVFSQGGEQYFGPGTRLTVT.

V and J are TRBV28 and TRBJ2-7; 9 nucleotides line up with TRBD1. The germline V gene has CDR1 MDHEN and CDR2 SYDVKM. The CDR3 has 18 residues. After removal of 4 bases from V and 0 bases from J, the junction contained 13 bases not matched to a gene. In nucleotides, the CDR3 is TGTGCCAGCAGTTCCCGTTCCCCCCACAGGGGGCCCTCCTACGAGCAGTACTTC. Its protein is CASSSRSPHRGPSYEQYF.

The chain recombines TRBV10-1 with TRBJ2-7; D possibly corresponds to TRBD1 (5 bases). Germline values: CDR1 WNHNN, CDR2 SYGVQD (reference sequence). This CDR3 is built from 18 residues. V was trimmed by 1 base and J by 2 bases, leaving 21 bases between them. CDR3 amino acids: CASSEFRRAGWFPYEQYF. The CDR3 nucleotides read TGCGCCAGCAGTGAGTTTCGACGGGCAGGGTGGTTCCCCTACGAGCAGTACTTC.

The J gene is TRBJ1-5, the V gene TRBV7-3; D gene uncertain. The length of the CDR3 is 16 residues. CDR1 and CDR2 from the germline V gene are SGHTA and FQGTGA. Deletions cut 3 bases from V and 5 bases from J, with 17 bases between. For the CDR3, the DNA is TGTGCCAGCAGCTTGGAGGGCGGCAGGAGCTATCAGCCCCAGCATTTT. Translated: CASSLEGGRSYQPQHF.

CDR3 loop: CASSSQGSKLFF. Here the CDR3 DNA reads TGTGCCAGCAGCTCTCAGGGGTCGAAGCTGTTTTTT. The genes are TRBV11-2 and TRBJ2-2; weak D call: TRBD1 (6 bases). This CDR3 is 12 amino acids long. Germline V gives CDR1 SGHAT, CDR2 FQNNGV. The germline V and J ends were trimmed by 4 bases and 12 bases, with 12 bases remaining between them.

The CDR3 DNA reads TGCGCCAGCAGCTTGGTGGGCCAGGGGGCCGGAGCTTTCTTT. It is translated as CASSLVGQGAGAFF. The V call is TRBV5-1, the J call TRBJ1-1, with 8 bases lining up with TRBD1. Germline V gene lookup returns CDR1 SGHRS and CDR2 YFSETQ. Losses at the gene ends were 0 bases for V and 10 bases for J; bases not matched to a gene: 8. The CDR3 is 14 amino acids. Complete variable domain (other parts from reference TRBV5-1 and TRBJ1-1): KAGVTQTPRYLIKTRGQQVTLSCSPISGHRSVSWYQQTPGQGLQFLFEYFSETQRNKGNFPGRFSGRQFSNSRSEMNVSTLELGDSALYLCASSLVGQGAGAFFGQGTRLTVV.

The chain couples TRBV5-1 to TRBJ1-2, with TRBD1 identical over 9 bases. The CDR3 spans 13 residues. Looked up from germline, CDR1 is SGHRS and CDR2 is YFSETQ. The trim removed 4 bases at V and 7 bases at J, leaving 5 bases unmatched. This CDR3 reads CASSGGQGVGYTF. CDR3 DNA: TGCGCCAGCAGCGGGGGACAGGGAGTTGGCTACACCTTC. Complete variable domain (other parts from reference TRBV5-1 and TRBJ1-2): KAGVTQTPRYLIKTRGQQVTLSCSPISGHRSVSWYQQTPGQGLQFLFEYFSETQRNKGNFPGRFSGRQFSNSRSEMNVSTLELGDSALYLCASSGGQGVGYTFGSGTRLTVV.

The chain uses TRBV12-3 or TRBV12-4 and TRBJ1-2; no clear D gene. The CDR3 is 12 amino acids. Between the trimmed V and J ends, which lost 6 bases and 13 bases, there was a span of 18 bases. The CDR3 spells CASREEDGTCTF. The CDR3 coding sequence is TGTGCCAGCAGGGAGGAGGACGGTACCTGCACCTTC.

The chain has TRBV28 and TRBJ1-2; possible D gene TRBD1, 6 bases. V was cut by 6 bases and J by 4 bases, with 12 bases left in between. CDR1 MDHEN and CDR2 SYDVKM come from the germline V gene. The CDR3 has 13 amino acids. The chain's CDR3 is CASRRSDSYGYTF. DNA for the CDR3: TGTGCCAGCAGACGATCGGACAGCTATGGCTACACCTTC.

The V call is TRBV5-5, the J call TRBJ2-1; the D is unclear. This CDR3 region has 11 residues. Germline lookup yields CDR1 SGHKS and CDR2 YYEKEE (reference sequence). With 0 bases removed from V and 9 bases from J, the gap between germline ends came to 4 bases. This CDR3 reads CASSLGAEQFF. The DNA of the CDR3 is TGTGCCAGCAGCTTGGGAGCTGAGCAGTTCTTC.

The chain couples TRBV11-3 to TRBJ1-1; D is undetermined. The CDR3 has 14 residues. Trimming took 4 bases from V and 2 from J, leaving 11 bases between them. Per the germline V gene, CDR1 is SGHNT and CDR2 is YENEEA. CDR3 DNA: TGTGCCAGCAGCTCCGCGGGGATCAACACTGAAGCTTTCTTT. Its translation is CASSSAGINTEAFF. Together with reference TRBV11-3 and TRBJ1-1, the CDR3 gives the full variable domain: EAGVVQSPRYKIIEKKQPVAFWCNPISGHNTLYWYLQNLGQGPELLIRYENEEAVDDSQLPKDRFSAERLKGVDSTLKIQPAELGDSAVYLCASSSAGINTEAFFGQGTRLTVV.

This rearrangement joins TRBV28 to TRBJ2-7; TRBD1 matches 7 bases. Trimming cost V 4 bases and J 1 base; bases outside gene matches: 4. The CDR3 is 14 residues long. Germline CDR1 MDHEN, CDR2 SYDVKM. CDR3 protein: CASSSTGKSYEQYF. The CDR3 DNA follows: TGTGCCAGCAGTTCGACAGGGAAATCCTACGAGCAGTACTTC.

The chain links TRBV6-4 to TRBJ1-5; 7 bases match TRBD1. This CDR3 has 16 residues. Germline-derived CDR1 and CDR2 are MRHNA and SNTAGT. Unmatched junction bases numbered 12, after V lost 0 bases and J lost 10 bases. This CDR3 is CASSDSSRDSVRPQHF. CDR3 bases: TGTGCCAGCAGTGACTCAAGCCGGGACAGCGTCCGACCCCAGCATTTT.

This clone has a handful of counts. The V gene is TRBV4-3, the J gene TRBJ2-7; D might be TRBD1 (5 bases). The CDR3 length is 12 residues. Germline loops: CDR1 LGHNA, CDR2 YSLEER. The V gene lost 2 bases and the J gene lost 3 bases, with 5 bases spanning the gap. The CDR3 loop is CASSQRGYEQYF. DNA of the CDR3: TGCGCCAGCAGCCAAAGGGGCTACGAGCAGTACTTC.

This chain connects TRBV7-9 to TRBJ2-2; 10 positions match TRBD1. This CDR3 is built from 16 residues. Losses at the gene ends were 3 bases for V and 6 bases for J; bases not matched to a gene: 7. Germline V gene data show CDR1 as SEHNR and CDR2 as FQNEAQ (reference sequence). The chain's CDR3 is CASSFGTGEWAGELFF. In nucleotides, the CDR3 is TGTGCCAGCAGCTTTGGGACAGGGGAGTGGGCCGGGGAGCTGTTTTTT.

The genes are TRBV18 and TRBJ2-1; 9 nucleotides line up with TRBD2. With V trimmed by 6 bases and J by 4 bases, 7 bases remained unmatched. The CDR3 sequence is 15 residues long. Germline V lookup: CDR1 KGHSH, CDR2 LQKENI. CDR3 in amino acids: CASSDGLASYNEQFF. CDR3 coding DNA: TGTGCCAGCTCGGATGGACTAGCGTCTTACAATGAGCAGTTCTTC.

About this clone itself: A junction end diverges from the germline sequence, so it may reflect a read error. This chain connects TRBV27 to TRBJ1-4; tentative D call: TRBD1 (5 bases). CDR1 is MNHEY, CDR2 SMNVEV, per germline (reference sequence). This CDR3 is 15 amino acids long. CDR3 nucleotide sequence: TGTGCCAGCAGTTTTGGGGTGCGGGGGGATGAAAAGCTGTTTTTT. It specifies CASSFGVRGDEKLFF.